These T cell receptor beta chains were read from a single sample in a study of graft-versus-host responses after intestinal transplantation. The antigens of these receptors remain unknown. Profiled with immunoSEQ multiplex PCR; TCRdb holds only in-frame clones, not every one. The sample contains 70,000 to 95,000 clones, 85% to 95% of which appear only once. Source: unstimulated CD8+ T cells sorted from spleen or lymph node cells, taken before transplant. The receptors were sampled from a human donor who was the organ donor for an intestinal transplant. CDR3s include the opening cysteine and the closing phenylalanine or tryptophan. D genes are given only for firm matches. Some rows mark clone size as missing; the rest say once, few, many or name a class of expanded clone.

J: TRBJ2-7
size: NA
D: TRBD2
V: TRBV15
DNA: TGTGCCACCAGCAGAGATTCGAGGGAGGGCCCCTACGAGCAGTACTTC
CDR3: CATSRDSREGPYEQYF

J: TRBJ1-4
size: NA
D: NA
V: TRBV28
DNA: TGTGCCAGCAGTTTCTGGGTGGCAGGGCAGGGAACTAATGAAAAACTGTTTTTT
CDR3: CASSFWVAGQGTNEKLFF

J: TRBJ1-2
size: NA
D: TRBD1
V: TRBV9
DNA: TGTGCCAGCAGCGCCGTGGGACAGGAAGGCTATGGCTACACCTTC
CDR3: CASSAVGQEGYGYTF

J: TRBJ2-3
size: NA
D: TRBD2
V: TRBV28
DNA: TGTGCCACCGAAAGAATGGGACTATCGGTCTTTACAGATACGCAGTATTTT
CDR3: CATERMGLSVFTDTQYF

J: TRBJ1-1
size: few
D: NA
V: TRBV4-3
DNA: TGCGCCAGCAGCCAAGGTCCAGATATTAACACTGAAGCTTTCTTT
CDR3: CASSQGPDINTEAFF

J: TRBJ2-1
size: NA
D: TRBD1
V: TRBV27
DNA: TGTGCCAGCAGTTCCCGACAGGGACCGCTAATCGGGAATGAGCAGTTCTTC
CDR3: CASSSRQGPLIGNEQFF

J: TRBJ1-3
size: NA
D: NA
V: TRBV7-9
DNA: TGTGCCAGCCGGGGAGGTTCTGGAAACACCATATATTTT
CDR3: CASRGGSGNTIYF

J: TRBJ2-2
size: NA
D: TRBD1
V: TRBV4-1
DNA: TGCGCCAGCAGCCAAGGACAGGGGGCGGAGGGCGGGGAGCTGTTTTTT
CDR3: CASSQGQGAEGGELFF

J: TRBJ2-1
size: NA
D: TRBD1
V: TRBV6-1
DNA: TGTGCCAGCAGTGTAAACAGGGGGTCTACCTACAATGAGCAGTTCTTC
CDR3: CASSVNRGSTYNEQFF

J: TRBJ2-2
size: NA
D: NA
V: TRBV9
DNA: TGTGCCAGCACCGCCCACAGGGGGGGCAGCGCCGGGGAGCTGTTTTTT
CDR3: CASTAHRGGSAGELFF

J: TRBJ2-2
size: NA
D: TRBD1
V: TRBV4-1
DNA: TGCGCCAGCAGCCAAGGGGACAGGGTCACCGGGGAGCTGTTTTTT
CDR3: CASSQGDRVTGELFF

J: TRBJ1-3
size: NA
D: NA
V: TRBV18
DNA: TGTGCCAGCTCACCCGCGGAGACTGGAAACACCATATATTTT
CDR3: CASSPAETGNTIYF

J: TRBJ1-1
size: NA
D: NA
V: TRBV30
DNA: TGTGCCTGGAGTGACCTACCTGAGAACACTGAAGCTTTCTTT
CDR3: CAWSDLPENTEAFF

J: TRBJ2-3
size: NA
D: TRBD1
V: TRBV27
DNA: TGTGCCAGCAGTTTCGGGACAGGGGTGGATACGCAGTATTTT
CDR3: CASSFGTGVDTQYF

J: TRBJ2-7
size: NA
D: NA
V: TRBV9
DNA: TGTGCCAGCAGCGTAGAGGCGGGGCTAAACTCCTACGAGCAGTACTTC
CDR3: CASSVEAGLNSYEQYF

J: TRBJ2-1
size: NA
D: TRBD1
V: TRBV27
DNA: TGTGCCAGCAGTTTTGTCGGGACAGGGGTGAATGAGCAGTTCTTC
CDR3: CASSFVGTGVNEQFF

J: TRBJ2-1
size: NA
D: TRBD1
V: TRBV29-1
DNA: TGCAGCGGTGGGACAGGGTCGTTGCATGAGCAGTTCTTC
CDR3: CSGGTGSLHEQFF

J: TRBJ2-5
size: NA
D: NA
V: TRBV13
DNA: TGTGCCAGCAGCTCCCAGGAACTTCAAGAGACCCAGTACTTC
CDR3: CASSSQELQETQYF

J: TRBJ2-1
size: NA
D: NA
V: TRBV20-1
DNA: TGCAGTGCAATCTACTCCAATGAGCAGTTCTTC
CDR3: CSAIYSNEQFF

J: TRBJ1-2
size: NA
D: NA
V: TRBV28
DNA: TGTGCCAGCAGTAAAGGAGGTCGAGGCTACACCTTC
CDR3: CASSKGGRGYTF

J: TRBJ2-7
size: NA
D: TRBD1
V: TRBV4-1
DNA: TGCGCCAGCAGCGAAAACAGGGGGCTCAACTACGAGCAGTACTTC
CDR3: CASSENRGLNYEQYF

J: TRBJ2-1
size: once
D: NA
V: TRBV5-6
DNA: TGTGCCAGCAGCTATCAAGCGGACTCCTACAATGAGCAGTTCTTC
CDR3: CASSYQADSYNEQFF

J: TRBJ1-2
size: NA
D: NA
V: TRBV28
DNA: TGTGCCAGCACCTGGGAGGGCAGGAACTATGGCTACACCTTC
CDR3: CASTWEGRNYGYTF

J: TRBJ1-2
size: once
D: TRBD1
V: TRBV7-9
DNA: TGTGCCAGCAGCTTAGCGGCACAGGGGGATTATGGCTACACCTTC
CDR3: CASSLAAQGDYGYTF

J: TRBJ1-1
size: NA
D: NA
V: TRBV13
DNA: TGTGCCAGCACCGGTGGGGGCGGCACTGAAGCTTTCTTT
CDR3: CASTGGGGTEAFF

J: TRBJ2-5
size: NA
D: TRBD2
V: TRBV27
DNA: TGTGCCAGCAGTCCGGGACTAGCGGGGGGGCAGGGTGAGACCCAGTACTTC
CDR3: CASSPGLAGGQGETQYF

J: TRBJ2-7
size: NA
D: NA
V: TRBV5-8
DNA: TGTGCCAGCAGCTTGAATACCTACGAGCAGTACTTC
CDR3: CASSLNTYEQYF

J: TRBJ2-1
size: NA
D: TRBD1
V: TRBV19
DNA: TGTGCCAGTAGTACGACAGGGGTACTCAACAATGAGCAGTTCTTC
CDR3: CASSTTGVLNNEQFF

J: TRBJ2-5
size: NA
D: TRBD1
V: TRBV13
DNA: TGTGCCAGCAGCCCGAGGACAGGACAAGAGACCCAGTACTTC
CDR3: CASSPRTGQETQYF

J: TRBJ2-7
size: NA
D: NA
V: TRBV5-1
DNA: TGCGCCAGCAGCTTGACTCGGTTAGAGCAGTACTTC
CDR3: CASSLTRLEQYF

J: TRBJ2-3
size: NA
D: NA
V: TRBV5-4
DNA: TGTGCCAGCAGGGATCATTCACAGGGGACTGGGGGTACGCAGTATTTT
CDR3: CASRDHSQGTGGTQYF

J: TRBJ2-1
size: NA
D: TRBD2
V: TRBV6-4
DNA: TGTGCCAGCAGTGAGGATTTGAGCGGGAGCCCTGGTGAGCAGTTCTTC
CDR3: CASSEDLSGSPGEQFF

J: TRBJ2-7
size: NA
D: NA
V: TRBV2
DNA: TGTGCCAGCAGCTACCCGCGACAGGGGAGGGTTTACGAGCAGTACTTC
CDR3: CASSYPRQGRVYEQYF

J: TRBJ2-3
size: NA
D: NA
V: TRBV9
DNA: TGTGCCAGCAACGTAGTAGGGGGCACAGATACGCAGTATTTT
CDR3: CASNVVGGTDTQYF

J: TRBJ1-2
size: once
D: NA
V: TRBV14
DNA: TGTGCCAGCAGCCAAGAAGCGAGGAGCTCGCCCTATGGCTACACCTTC
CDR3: CASSQEARSSPYGYTF

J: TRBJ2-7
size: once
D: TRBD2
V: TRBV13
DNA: TGTGCCAGCAGCTTAGGGCAGGGAGGGCTCGAGCAGTACTTC
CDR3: CASSLGQGGLEQYF

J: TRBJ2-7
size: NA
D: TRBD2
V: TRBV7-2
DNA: TGTGCCAGCAGCTTTGGACTAGGACGCGAGCAGTACTTC
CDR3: CASSFGLGREQYF

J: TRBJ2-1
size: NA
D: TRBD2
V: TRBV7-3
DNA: TGTGCCAGCAGCCCTGGGACTACATTAAGCTCCTACAATGAGCAGTTCTTC
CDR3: CASSPGTTLSSYNEQFF

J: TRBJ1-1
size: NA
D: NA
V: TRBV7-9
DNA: TGTGCCAGCAGCCCCTACAGAAGGACTGAAGCTTTCTTT
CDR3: CASSPYRRTEAFF

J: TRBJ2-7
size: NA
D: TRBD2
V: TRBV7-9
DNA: TGTGCCAGCAGCTTAGCCGGGGGGGCCGAGCCTGACGAGCAGTACTTC
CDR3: CASSLAGGAEPDEQYF

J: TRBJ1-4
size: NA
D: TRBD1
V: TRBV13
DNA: TGTGCCAGCAGCGAACCCGGGACAGACAATGAAAAACTGTTTTTT
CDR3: CASSEPGTDNEKLFF

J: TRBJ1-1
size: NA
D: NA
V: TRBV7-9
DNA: TGTGCCAGCAGCCCCGACAGTCACACTGAAGCTTTCTTT
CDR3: CASSPDSHTEAFF

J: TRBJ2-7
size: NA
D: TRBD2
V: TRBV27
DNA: TGTGCCAGCAGTCACGGACGGGGAGGGTACGAGCAGTACTTC
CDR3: CASSHGRGGYEQYF

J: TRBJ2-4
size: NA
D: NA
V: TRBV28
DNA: TGTGCCAGCAGTCCCGTTGAGAGGCCCATTCAGTACTTC
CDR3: CASSPVERPIQYF

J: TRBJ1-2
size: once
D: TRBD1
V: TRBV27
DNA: TGTGCCAGCAGTCCGGGGACAGGGGGTCTCTATGGCTACACCTTC
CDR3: CASSPGTGGLYGYTF

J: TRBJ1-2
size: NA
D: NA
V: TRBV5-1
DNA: TGCGCCAGCAGCTTGGAGGGCAGTTCGGGACTTGGCTACACCTTC
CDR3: CASSLEGSSGLGYTF

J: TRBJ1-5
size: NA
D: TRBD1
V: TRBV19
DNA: TGTGCCACCGTGGACAGGGGCTACAATCAGCCCCAGCATTTT
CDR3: CATVDRGYNQPQHF

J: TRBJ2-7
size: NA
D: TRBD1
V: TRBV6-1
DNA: TGTGCCAGCAGTGAACGGGACAGTACCTACGAGCAGTACTTC
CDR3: CASSERDSTYEQYF

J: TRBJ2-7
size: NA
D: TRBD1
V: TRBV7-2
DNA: TGTGCCAGCAGCTTACCCGGGTCGGGGACAGGGGGGGCCGAGCAGTACTTC
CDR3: CASSLPGSGTGGAEQYF

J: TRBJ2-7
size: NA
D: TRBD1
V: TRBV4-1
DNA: TGCGCCAGCAGCCCCTTGGCAGGGGGCCCCTACGAGCAGTACTTC
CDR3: CASSPLAGGPYEQYF

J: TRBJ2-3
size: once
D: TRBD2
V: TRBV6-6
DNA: TGTGCCAGCAGCTACCCGGGGGGGCGGGGGACAGATACGCAGTATTTT
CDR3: CASSYPGGRGTDTQYF

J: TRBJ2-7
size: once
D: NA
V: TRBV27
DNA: TGTGCCAGCAGTTCCTTGGGAGGCCGATCCTACGAGCAGTACTTC
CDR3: CASSSLGGRSYEQYF

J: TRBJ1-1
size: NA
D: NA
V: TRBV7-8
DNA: TGTGCCAGCAGCTTCTTCGTTTGGGGGGTAAACACTGAAGCTTTCTTT
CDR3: CASSFFVWGVNTEAFF

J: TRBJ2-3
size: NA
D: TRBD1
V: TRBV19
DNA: TGTGCCAGTAGTATAGATCTGGGGGGACAGGGGGGGAGCACAGATACGCAGTATTTT
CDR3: CASSIDLGGQGGSTDTQYF

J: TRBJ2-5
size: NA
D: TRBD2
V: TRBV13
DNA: TGTGCCAGCAGCGAACAGACTAGCGGGGAGACCCAGTACTTC
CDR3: CASSEQTSGETQYF

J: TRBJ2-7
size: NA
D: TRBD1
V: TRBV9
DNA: TGTGCCAGCAGCGGAACAGGGGGGCAGTACTTC
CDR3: CASSGTGGQYF

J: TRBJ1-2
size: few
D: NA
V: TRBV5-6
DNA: TGTGCCAGCAGCCCGGGACTTTCTGCCTATGGCTACACCTTC
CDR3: CASSPGLSAYGYTF